This T cell receptor beta chain appears in the sequencing data of a study of blood T cell repertoires in COVID-19. Germline loops: CDR1 SGHDN, CDR2 FVKESK. Trimming took off 5 bases at V and 5 bases at J, with 21 bases between the two ends. There are 16 residues in the CDR3. Enrolled through a virtual design, the participants were between roughly 18 and 90 years of age and came from fewer than 30 US areas. Participants were placed into cohorts based on the clinical history they reported. The protocol was immunoSEQ multiplex PCR, while the TCRdb copy is restricted to in-frame clones and leaves out a portion. In the table there are 250,000 to 400,000 clones, roughly 90% of which are singletons.

The V gene is TRBV14, the J gene TRBJ2-5; D is possibly TRBD2 (5 bases). The sequenced material came from PBMCs or T cells enriched from blood (not recorded which). The source of this sequence is a man aged 60 to 69 who had recovered from COVID-19. DNA for the CDR3: TGTGCCAGCAGCGCTAGGCGTGAGGGAATCTCTGAGACCCAGTACTTC. Residues: CASSARREGISETQYF.